The 16 T cell receptor beta chains below were found in one sample sequenced in a study of T cell responses to AZD1222 COVID-19 vaccine. Assay used: immunoSEQ multiplex PCR; TCRdb lists only in-frame clones, some missing. This table has 140,000 to 150,000 clones, approximately 94% appearing once. Material: peripheral blood, obtained on day 0 of AZD1222 vaccination. These receptors all stem from an adult in good health.

The J gene is TRBJ1-1, the V gene TRBV6-5, with TRBD1 as a possible D gene (6 bases). Per germline, CDR1 MNHEY and CDR2 SVGAGI. The CDR3 is 13 residues long. Trimming pared 5 bases from V and 10 bases from J, leaving 17 bases between. CDR3 sequence reads: CASSKPGGRRAFF. CDR3 DNA sequence: TGTGCCAGCAGTAAACCGGGGGGCCGTAGAGCTTTCTTT.

The V gene is TRBV13, the J gene TRBJ2-7; D uncertain. Germline loops: CDR1 PRHDT, CDR2 FYEKMQ (reference sequence). The CDR3 length is 11 residues. V was pared by 5 bases and J by 2 bases, with 4 bases between. CDR3 DNA: TGTGCCAGCAGCCGTACCTACGAGCAGTACTTC. Translating gives CASSRTYEQYF.

The chain employs TRBV5-1 and TRBJ2-3; D unclear. The germline gives CDR1 SGHRS, CDR2 YFSETQ. The CDR3 consists of 15 residues. V dropped 0 bases and J dropped 4 bases, with 12 bases sitting between them. The CDR3 here is CASSLGKAFPDTQYF. The CDR3, as DNA: TGCGCCAGCAGCTTGGGAAAAGCTTTCCCAGATACGCAGTATTTT.

This clone was observed a single time. V and J are TRBV5-1 and TRBJ2-7; 7 positions match TRBD1. With V trimmed by 3 bases and J by 2 bases, 11 bases remained unmatched. The CDR3 is 16 residues long. Germline V gene data show CDR1 as SGHRS and CDR2 as YFSETQ. This CDR3 reads CASSWGRTGNTYEQYF. CDR3 nucleotide sequence: TGCGCCAGCAGCTGGGGCCGGACAGGCAATACCTACGAGCAGTACTTC.

The chain links TRBV28 to TRBJ1-2; D is possibly TRBD1 (6 bases). Trimming cost V 4 bases and J 8 bases, with 26 bases left between them. There are 17 residues in the CDR3. In germline, CDR1 is MDHEN, CDR2 SYDVKM. The CDR3 region has the DNA TGTGCCAGCAGTTATGTCCTCCGGGGGCCCTCCGTTTGGGGCTACACCTTC. Translated, it gives CASSYVLRGPSVWGYTF.

This clone was picked up a small number of times. The rearrangement joins TRBV21-1 to TRBJ2-1; the DNA was not compared with TRBD1, the D call given in the table. TRBV21-1 is described as a pseudogene. The CDR3 is 15 residues long. In DNA form, the CDR3 reads TGTGCCAGCAGCAAAGCGCGACAGGGGTGGAATGAGCAGTTCTTC. Translated: CASSKARQGWNEQFF.

V and J are TRBV29-1 and TRBJ1-1; maybe TRBD1 (5 bases). This CDR3 region has 15 residues. V was cut by 0 bases and J by 7 bases, with 18 bases left in between. The V gene's germline CDR1 is SQVTM and CDR2 ANQGSEA. DNA for the CDR3: TGCAGCGTTGAAGATCAGAGGGACGGCGAGCATGAAGCTTTCTTT. This encodes CSVEDQRDGEHEAFF.

The V and J genes are TRBV2 and TRBJ1-1, with D perhaps TRBD1 (6 bases). The CDR3 is 13 residues long. Trimming removed 7 bases from V and 0 bases from J, with 9 bases in between. Germline CDR1 reads SNHLY; CDR2 reads FYNNEI. The CDR3 is CASNGQMNTEAFF. The DNA of the CDR3 is TGTGCCAGCAACGGACAGATGAACACTGAAGCTTTCTTT.

The chain carries TRBV5-1 and TRBJ1-2; 8 nucleotides agree with TRBD1. CDR1 and CDR2 from the germline V gene are SGHRS and YFSETQ. The trim removed 5 bases at V and 1 base at J, leaving 4 bases unmatched. CDR3 length: 14 amino acids. This CDR3 is CASRRDRSNYGYTF. In nucleotides, the CDR3 is TGCGCCAGCAGGAGGGACAGGAGTAACTATGGCTACACCTTC.

V and J are TRBV3-1 (or the pseudogene TRBV3-2) and TRBJ1-5; D unresolved. Germline CDR1 is LGHDT and CDR2 is YNNKEL (reference sequence). The CDR3 covers 16 residues. V was shortened by 3 bases and J by 0 bases, with 12 bases between the two germline ends. The CDR3 protein is CASSQSSTYSNQPQHF. CDR3 nucleotides: TGTGCCAGCAGCCAGTCCAGCACGTATAGCAATCAGCCCCAGCATTTT.

The chain has TRBV12-3 or TRBV12-4 and TRBJ2-1; no reliable D call. This CDR3 has 12 residues. V was pared by 11 bases and J by 5 bases, with 13 bases between. CDR3 DNA: TGTGCCTCGGCACCCATTAACAATGAGCAGTTCTTC. Protein product: CASAPINNEQFF.

The rearrangement uses TRBV7-2 and TRBJ2-3; perhaps TRBD2 as D (5 bases). V lost 6 bases and J 2 bases, leaving 6 bases between the germline ends. This CDR3 is 12 amino acids long. Germline assignment: CDR1 SGHTA and CDR2 FQGNSA. The CDR3 DNA reads TGTGCCAGCAGAGCGGACACAGATACGCAGTATTTT. As protein: CASRADTDTQYF.

This chain links TRBV18 with TRBJ1-1; no reliable D call. The CDR3 contains 15 residues. V was shortened by 0 bases and J by 9 bases, with 17 bases between the two germline ends. Per the germline V gene, CDR1 is KGHSH and CDR2 is LQKENI. The CDR3 DNA sequence: TGTGCCAGCTCACCACCGTCAGCGTTCGGCAACCAAGCTTTCTTT. Its protein product is CASSPPSAFGNQAFF.

The rearrangement joins TRBV28 to TRBJ1-1; 9 bases are shared with TRBD1. V was pared by 6 bases and J by 4 bases, with 12 bases of the junction left unmatched. The CDR3 contains 16 residues. Per the germline V gene, CDR1 is MDHEN and CDR2 is SYDVKM. CDR3 in DNA: TGTGCCAGCAGGGAGACAACAGGGGGCGAGGGCACTGAAGCTTTCTTT. It codes for CASRETTGGEGTEAFF.

This clone has more than one count but fewer than ten. V usage is TRBV11-2 and J usage is TRBJ1-1; D is uncertain. With 0 bases removed from V and 0 bases from J, the gap between germline ends came to 11 bases. Looked up from germline, CDR1 is SGHAT and CDR2 is FQNNGV. The CDR3 spans 16 residues. Here the CDR3 reads CASSLDQEHLNTEAFF. The CDR3 DNA reads as TGTGCCAGCAGCTTAGATCAAGAGCACCTGAACACTGAAGCTTTCTTT.

The chain has TRBV7-9 and TRBJ1-1; 7 bases fit TRBD1. This CDR3 is built from 16 residues. CDR1 and CDR2 (germline): SEHNR, FQNEAQ (reference sequence). J lost 1 base, V lost 5 bases, and 10 bases had no gene match. In nucleotides, the CDR3 is TGTGCCAGCAGCCACGGACAGGCGGGTCGGAACACTGAAGCTTTCTTT. Protein sequence: CASSHGQAGRNTEAFF.